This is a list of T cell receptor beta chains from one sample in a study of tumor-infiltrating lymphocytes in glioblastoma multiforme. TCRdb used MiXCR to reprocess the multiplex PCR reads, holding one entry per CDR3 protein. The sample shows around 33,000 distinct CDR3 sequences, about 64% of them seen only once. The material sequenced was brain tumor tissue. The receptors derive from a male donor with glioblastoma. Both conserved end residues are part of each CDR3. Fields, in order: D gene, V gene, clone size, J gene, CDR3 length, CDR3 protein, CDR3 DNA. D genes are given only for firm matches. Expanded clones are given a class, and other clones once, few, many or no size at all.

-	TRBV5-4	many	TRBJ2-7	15	CASSPGRDDYYEQYF	TGTGCCAGCAGCCCGGGCCGGGATGACTACTACGAGCAGTACTTC
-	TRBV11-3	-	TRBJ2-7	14	CASSLVGREGEQYF	TGTGCCAGCAGCTTAGTAGGTCGGGAAGGCGAGCAGTACTTC
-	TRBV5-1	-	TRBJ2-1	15	CASSFLAGRNNDQFF	TGCGCCAGCAGCTTTTTGGCGGGGAGAAATAATGACCAGTTCTTC
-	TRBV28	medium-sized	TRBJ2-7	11	CASSLKYEQYF	TGTGCCAGCAGTTTAAAGTACGAGCAGTACTTC
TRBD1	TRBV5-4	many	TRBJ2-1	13	CASSQTGLNGQFF	TGTGCCAGCAGCCAGACAGGGTTGAATGGGCAGTTCTTC
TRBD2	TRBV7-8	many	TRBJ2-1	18	CASSLAGGIAGGTGGQFF	TGTGCCAGCAGCTTAGCTGGGGGAATAGCGGGAGGGACCGGGGGGCAGTTCTTC
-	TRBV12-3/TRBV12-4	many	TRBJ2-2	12	CASRLDTGELFF	TGTGCCAGCAGATTAGACACCGGGGAGCTGTTTTTT
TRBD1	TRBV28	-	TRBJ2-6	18	CASSFHPGTGDYLNVLTF	TGTGCCAGCAGTTTCCACCCGGGGACAGGGGATTACCTCAACGTCCTGACTTTC
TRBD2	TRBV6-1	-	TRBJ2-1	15	CDSSEGLAGAYEQLF	TGTGACAGCAGTGAAGGGCTAGCGGGAGCCTATGAGCAGCTCTTC
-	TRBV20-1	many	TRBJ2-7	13	CSVTTGNSYEQYF	TGCAGTGTTACAACAGGAAACTCCTACGAGCAGTACTTC
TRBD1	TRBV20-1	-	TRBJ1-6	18	CSARDLTRGRTYNSPLHF	TGCAGTGCTAGAGATTTAACCAGGGGGAGGACCTATAATTCACCCCTCCACTTT
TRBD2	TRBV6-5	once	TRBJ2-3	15	CASKRNGRGTDTQYF	TGTGCCAGCAAGCGCAATGGGAGGGGAACAGATACTCAGTATTTT
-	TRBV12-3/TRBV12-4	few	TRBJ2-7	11	CASSPGDEQYF	TGTGCCAGCAGTCCAGGGGACGAGCAGTACTTC
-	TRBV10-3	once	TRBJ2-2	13	CVFSEVRDGELFF	TGTGTCTTCAGTGAGGTCCGGGACGGGGAGCTGTTTTTT
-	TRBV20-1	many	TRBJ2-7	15	CSARDSHVLTYEQYF	TGCAGTGCTAGAGATTCCCACGTTCTAACCTACGAGCAGTACTTC
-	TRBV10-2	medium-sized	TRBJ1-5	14	CASRGAGRNQPQHF	TGCGCCAGTAGGGGGGCAGGGCGCAATCAGCCCCAGCATTTT
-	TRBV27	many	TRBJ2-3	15	CASSPPYGITDTQYF	TGTGCCAGCAGTCCCCCATATGGGATAACAGATACGCAGTATTTT
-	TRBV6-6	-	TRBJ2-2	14	CASRRCPNTGELFF	TGTGCCAGCAGGCGTTGTCCGAACACCGGGGAGCTGTTTTTT
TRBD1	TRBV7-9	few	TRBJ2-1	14	CASSPRAGGGEQFF	TGTGCCAGCAGCCCCAGGGCAGGGGGCGGTGAGCAGTTCTTC
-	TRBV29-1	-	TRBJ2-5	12	CSVNRVRETHCF	TGCAGCGTGAACAGGGTGCGGGAGACCCATTGCTTC
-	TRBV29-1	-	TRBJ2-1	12	CSRKRGNNEQFF	TGCAGCAGGAAACGGGGGAACAATGAGCAGTTCTTC
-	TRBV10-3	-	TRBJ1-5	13	CAISETDRGPQHF	TGTGCCATCAGCGAGACAGATCGGGGGCCCCAGCATTTT